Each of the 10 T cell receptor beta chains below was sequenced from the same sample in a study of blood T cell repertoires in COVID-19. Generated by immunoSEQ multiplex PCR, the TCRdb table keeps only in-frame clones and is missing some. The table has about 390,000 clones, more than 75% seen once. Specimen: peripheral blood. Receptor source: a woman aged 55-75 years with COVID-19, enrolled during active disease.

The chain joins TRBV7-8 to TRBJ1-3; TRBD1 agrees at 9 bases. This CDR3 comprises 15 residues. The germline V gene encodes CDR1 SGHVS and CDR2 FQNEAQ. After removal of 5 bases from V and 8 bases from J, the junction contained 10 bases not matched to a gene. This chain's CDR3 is CASSRRTGQGDTIYF. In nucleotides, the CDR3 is TGTGCCAGCAGCCGCCGGACGGGACAGGGCGACACCATATATTTT.

CDR3 sequence (DNA): TGTGCCAGCAGTCCTGACAGAACAGATACGCAGTATTTT. It encodes CASSPDRTDTQYF. J is TRBJ2-3 and V is TRBV27; D perhaps matches TRBD1 (5 bases). Trimming cost V 5 bases and J 3 bases, with 9 bases left between them. Germline V gene sequence: CDR1 MNHEY, CDR2 SMNVEV (reference sequence). CDR3 length: 13 amino acids.

The CDR3 here is CASSQGGAERAETQYF. The CDR3 bases are TGTGCCAGCAGCCAAGGCGGGGCGGAGCGGGCGGAGACCCAGTACTTC. V is TRBV4-2 and J is TRBJ2-5; a possible D gene is TRBD2 (6 bases). V was clipped by 1 base and J by 5 bases, with 17 bases between them. Germline lookup yields CDR1 LGHNA and CDR2 YNFKEQ. The length of the CDR3 is 16 residues.

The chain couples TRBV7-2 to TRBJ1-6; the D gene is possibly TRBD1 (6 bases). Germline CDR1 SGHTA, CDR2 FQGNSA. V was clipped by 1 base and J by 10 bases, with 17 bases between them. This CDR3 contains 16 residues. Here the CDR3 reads CASSLEGGTPRSPLHF. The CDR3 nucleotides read TGTGCCAGCAGCTTAGAGGGGGGGACACCTCGCTCACCCCTCCACTTT.

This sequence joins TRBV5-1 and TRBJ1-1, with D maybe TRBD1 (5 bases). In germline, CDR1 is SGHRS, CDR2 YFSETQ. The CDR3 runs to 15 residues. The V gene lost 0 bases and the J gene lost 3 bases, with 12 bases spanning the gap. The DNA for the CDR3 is TGCGCCAGCAGCTTGGGGGACTTCGGGGACACTGAAGCTTTCTTT. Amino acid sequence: CASSLGDFGDTEAFF.

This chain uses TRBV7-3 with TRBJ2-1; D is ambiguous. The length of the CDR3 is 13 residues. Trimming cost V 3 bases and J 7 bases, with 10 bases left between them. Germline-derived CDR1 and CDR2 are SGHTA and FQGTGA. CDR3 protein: CASSLSYGNEQFF. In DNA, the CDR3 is TGTGCCAGCAGCTTGTCCTACGGGAATGAGCAGTTCTTC.

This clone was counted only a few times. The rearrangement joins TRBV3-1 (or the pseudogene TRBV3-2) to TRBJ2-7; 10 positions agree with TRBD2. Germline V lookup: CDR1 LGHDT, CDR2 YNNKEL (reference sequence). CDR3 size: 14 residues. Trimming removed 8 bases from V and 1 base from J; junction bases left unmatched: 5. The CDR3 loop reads CASSGTSVSYEQYF. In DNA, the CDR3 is TGTGCCAGCTCCGGGACTAGCGTTTCCTACGAGCAGTACTTC.

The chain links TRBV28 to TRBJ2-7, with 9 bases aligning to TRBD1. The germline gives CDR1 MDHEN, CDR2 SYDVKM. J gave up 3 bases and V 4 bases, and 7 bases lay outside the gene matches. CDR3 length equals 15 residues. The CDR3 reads CASSSPGTGIYEQYF. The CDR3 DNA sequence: TGTGCCAGCAGTTCCCCCGGGACAGGGATCTACGAGCAGTACTTC.

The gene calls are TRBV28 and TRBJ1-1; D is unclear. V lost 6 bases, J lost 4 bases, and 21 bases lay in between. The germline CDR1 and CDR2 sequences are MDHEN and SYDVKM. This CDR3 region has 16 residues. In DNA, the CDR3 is TGTGCCAGCAGGCGCGGACTGCGGTACATACCCACTGAAGCTTTCTTT. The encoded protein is CASRRGLRYIPTEAFF. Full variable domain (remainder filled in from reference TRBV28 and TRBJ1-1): DVKVTQSSRYLVKRTGEKVFLECVQDMDHENMFWYRQDPGLGLRLIYFSYDVKMKEKGDIPEGYSVSREKKERFSLILESASTNQTSMYLCASRRGLRYIPTEAFFGQGTRLTVV.

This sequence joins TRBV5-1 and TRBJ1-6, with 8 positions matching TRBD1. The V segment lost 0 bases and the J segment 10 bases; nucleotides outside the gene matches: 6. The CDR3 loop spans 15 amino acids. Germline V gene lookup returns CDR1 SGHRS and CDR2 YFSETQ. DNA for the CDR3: TGCGCCAGCAGCTTGGGGTCAGGGGGCGAATCACCCCTCCACTTT. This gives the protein CASSLGSGGESPLHF.